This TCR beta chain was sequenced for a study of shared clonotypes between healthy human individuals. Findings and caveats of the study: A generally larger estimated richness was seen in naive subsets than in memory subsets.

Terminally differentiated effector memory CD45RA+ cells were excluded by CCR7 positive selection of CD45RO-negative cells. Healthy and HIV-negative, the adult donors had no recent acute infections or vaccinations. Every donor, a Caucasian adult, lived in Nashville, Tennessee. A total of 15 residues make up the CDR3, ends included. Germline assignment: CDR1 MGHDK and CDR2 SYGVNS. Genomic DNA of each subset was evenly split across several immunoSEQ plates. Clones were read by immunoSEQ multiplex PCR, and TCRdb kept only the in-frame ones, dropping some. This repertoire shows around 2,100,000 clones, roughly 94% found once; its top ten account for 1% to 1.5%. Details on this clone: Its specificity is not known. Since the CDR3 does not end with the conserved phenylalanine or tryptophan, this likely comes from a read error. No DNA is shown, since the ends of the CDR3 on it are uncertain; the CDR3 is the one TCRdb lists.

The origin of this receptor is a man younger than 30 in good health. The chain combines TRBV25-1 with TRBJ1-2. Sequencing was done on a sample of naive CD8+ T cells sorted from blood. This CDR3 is CASSVRSELGKTYGY.